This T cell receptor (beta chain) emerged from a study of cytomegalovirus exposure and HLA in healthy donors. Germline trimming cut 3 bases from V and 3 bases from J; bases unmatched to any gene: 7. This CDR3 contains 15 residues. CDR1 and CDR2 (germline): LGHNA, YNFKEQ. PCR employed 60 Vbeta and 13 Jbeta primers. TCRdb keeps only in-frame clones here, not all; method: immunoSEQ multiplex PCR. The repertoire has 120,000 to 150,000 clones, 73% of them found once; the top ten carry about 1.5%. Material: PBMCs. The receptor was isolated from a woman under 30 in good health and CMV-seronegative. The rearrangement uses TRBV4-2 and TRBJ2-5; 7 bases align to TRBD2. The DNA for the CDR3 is TGTGCCAGCAGCCAGGGGGAAAGCGGGGAAGAGACCCAGTACTTC. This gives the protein CASSQGESGEETQYF.